This T cell receptor beta chain was sequenced in a study of T cells in localized non-small cell lung cancer. Study-wide points: When the top 100 tumor clones were examined, a median approximately 62 of them also appeared in the adjacent lung, which was paired and uninvolved. A raised T cell density in blood coincided with lengthier overall survival. In uninvolved adjacent lung, T cell clonality reached its highest value, exceeding tumor.

Concerning this clone: Its cognate antigen is unknown.

Clones were sequenced by immunoSEQ multiplex PCR, and TCRdb holds only the in-frame ones, with some missing. Among over 4,500 clones listed, 85% were seen once. V shed 4 bases and J shed 2 bases, with 18 bases lying between them. This CDR3 spans 16 amino acids. Germline CDR1 MNHEY, CDR2 SMNVEV (reference sequence). The receptor comes from a woman aged 35-70 years with stage II lung adenocarcinoma. The chain employs TRBV27 and TRBJ2-7; tentatively, D is TRBD1 (5 bases). Sample: PBMCs, taken before any cancer treatment. CDR3 loop: CASSSLTAHSTYEQYF. The CDR3 DNA is TGTGCCAGCAGTTCCCTGACAGCACATTCAACCTACGAGCAGTACTTC.